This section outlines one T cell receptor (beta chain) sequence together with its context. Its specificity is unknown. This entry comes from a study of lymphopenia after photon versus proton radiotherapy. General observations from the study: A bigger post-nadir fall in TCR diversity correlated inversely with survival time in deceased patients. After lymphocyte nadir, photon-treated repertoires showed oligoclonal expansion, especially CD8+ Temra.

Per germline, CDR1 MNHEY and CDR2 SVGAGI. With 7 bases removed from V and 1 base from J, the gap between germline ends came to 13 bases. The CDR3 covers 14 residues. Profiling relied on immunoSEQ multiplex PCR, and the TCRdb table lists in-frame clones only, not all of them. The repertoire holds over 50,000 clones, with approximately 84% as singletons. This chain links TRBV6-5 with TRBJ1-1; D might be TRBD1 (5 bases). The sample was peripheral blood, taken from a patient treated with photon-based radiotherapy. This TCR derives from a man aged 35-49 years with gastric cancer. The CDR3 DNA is TGTGCCAGCACCAGGGACGGGACGAACACTGAAGCTTTCTTT. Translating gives CASTRDGTNTEAFF.